The source of this TCR beta chain is a study of blood T cell repertoires in COVID-19. Across the whole study: The United States, Italy and Spain supplied acute and convalescent COVID-19 samples. Sources were T cells, B-cell-depleted T cells, or PBMCs; the material itself was cDNA or gDNA.

Study processing details: Researchers report that nucleated cell counts were estimated from reference gene primer amplification. Some clones are missing from TCRdb's copy, which holds only in-frame ones; the method was immunoSEQ multiplex PCR. V and J calls and clone size are as listed in that table; D and trimming were resolved from the DNA. Here the sample spans hundreds of thousands of clones, 70% to 85% being singletons. The CDR3 runs 16 residues. Trimming removed 3 bases at V and 10 bases at J, with 20 bases between. CDR1 and CDR2 (germline): SGHRS, YFSETQ. This receptor was taken from a woman of 80 years or more with acute or convalescent COVID-19. Sequencing was carried out using peripheral blood. The chain is built from TRBV5-1 and TRBJ1-6; D is unclear. CDR3 sequence: CASSYGRQRMDSPLHF. CDR3 DNA sequence: TGCGCCAGCAGCTACGGACGTCAGCGGATGGACTCACCCCTCCACTTT.